This T cell receptor (beta chain) is drawn from a study of early T cells in non-severe SARS-CoV-2 infection. Study-wide context: Chains were not paired, and sequencing was done on bulk RNA from unsorted whole blood.

Broader study findings: Anti-spike CD8 responses were favored by VDJdb matching, which missed private and CD4 specificities.

As to this clonotype: Its specificity is unknown.

Individual cDNA molecules carried attached unique molecular identifiers. TCRdb reprocessed the 5' RACE reads via MiXCR and lists one record per CDR3 protein. This table has approximately 35,000 distinct CDR3 sequences, under 6% appearing once. This clonotype was obtained from an adult who was a healthcare worker with PCR-confirmed SARS-CoV-2 infection or an uninfected control (not recorded which). Material for sequencing was whole blood.

CDR3 residues: CASSPGQGYEKLFF. CDR3 bases: TGCGCCAGCAGTCCGGGACAGGGGTATGAAAAACTGTTTTTT. The chain is built from TRBV10-2 and TRBJ1-4; 10 nucleotides align to TRBD1. V was pared by 5 bases and J by 6 bases, with 3 bases of the junction left unmatched. Looked up from germline, CDR1 is WSHSY and CDR2 is SAAADI. This CDR3 spans 14 amino acids.